These 18 T cell receptor beta chains came from one sample sequenced in a study of T cells in Graves' hyperthyroidism and ophthalmopathy (dated by TCRdb to about 2019). To prepare the library, multiplex PCR was applied. The sequencer was an Illumina HiSeq 2000. The TCR beta CDR3 regions were amplified from the RNA transcripts. The TCR CDR3 was subjected to a first round of RT-PCR using the HTBI primer set and the Qiagen OneStep RT-PCR kit. The raw public reads went through TCRdb reprocessing: fastp at Q25, MiXCR clone calling, in-frame beta chains kept. One record per CDR3 amino acid sequence lists the most common genes and DNA. For this sample there are around 690,000 distinct CDR3 sequences; about a fifth appear just once. The ten largest clonotypes hold about 34% of the sample. The sequenced sample consisted of blood. Every receptor here comes from a man aged 25-45 years with Graves' ophthalmopathy.

CDR3 region: CASSLVKGTGELFF. The CDR3 DNA is TGTGCCAGCAGCTTGGTCAAGGGGACCGGGGAGCTGTTTTTT. This sequence joins TRBV5-8 and TRBJ2-2, with D tentatively TRBD1 (5 bases). V lost 0 bases to trimming and J lost 5 bases, with 8 bases between them. CDR3 length: 14 residues. Germline V gene sequence: CDR1 SGHTS, CDR2 YDEGEE.

This clonotype was seen more than once but under ten times. J is TRBJ1-5 and V is TRBV12-3 or TRBV12-4; no clear D gene. V was shortened by 9 bases and J by 4 bases, with 4 bases between the two germline ends. The CDR3 runs 10 residues. The CDR3 loop is CARENQPQHF. DNA of the CDR3: TGTGCCAGAGAAAATCAGCCCCAGCATTTT.

V is TRBV6-1 and J is TRBJ2-7, with no clear D. Trimming stripped 1 base from V and 5 bases from J, with 15 bases between. The CDR3 loop spans 15 amino acids. The germline CDR1 and CDR2 sequences are MNHNS and SASEGT. This chain's CDR3 is CASSEEAIGSHEQYF. CDR3 sequence (DNA): TGTGCCAGCAGTGAAGAGGCGATAGGGTCCCACGAGCAGTACTTC.

The rearrangement links TRBV6-2 or TRBV6-3 to TRBJ2-4, with 7 nucleotides matching TRBD1. Germline V gives CDR1 MNHEY, CDR2 SVGEGT. The ends lost 10 bases at V and 10 bases at J; junction bases unmatched: 16. The CDR3 totals 14 residues. CDR3 in DNA: TGTGCCACCGCGGACAGGCCCGCGACAAATATTCAGTACTTC. Protein product: CATADRPATNIQYF.

This chain uses TRBV24-1 with TRBJ2-1; 10 bases are a match to TRBD2. The CDR3 has 20 amino acids. V lost 0 bases to trimming and J lost 0 bases; unmatched junction nucleotides: 10. The germline CDR1 and CDR2 sequences are KGHDR and SFDVKD. The CDR3 here is CATSDLEAGGSRSSYNEQFF. CDR3 in DNA: TGTGCCACCAGTGATTTGGAAGCGGGAGGGAGCCGAAGCTCCTACAATGAGCAGTTCTTC.

The V and J genes are TRBV29-1 and TRBJ2-1; D uncertain. V was cut by 0 bases and J by 3 bases, with 18 bases left in between. CDR1 and CDR2 (germline): SQVTM, ANQGSEA. CDR3 length: 17 amino acids. DNA for the CDR3: TGCAGCGTTGAAGATCCCAATAGCCCGAGCTTCTACAATGAGCAGTTCTTC. Translated, it gives CSVEDPNSPSFYNEQFF.

The J gene is TRBJ1-5, the V gene TRBV5-1; 10 nucleotides line up with TRBD1. Germline V gene sequence: CDR1 SGHRS, CDR2 YFSETQ. V trimming: 0 bases; J trimming: 8 bases; junction bases outside the gene matches: 5. The CDR3 runs 15 residues. The CDR3 is CASSLGGQGGEPQHF. CDR3 in DNA: TGCGCCAGCAGCTTGGGTGGACAGGGGGGTGAGCCCCAGCATTTT. Looking up the rest from reference TRBV5-1 and TRBJ1-5 gives the full variable domain: KAGVTQTPRYLIKTRGQQVTLSCSPISGHRSVSWYQQTPGQGLQFLFEYFSETQRNKGNFPGRFSGRQFSNSRSEMNVSTLELGDSALYLCASSLGGQGGEPQHFGDGTRLSIL.

The chain is built from TRBV6-1 and TRBJ1-6, with D maybe TRBD1 (5 bases). Germline loops: CDR1 MNHNS, CDR2 SASEGT. Trimming took off 0 bases at V and 9 bases at J, with 9 bases between the two ends. The CDR3 extends over 14 amino acids. CDR3 amino acids: CASSEAGGGSPLHF. The CDR3 coding sequence is TGTGCCAGCAGTGAAGCGGGGGGGGGTTCACCCCTCCACTTT.

This clonotype appeared once. This chain connects TRBV6-2 or TRBV6-3 to TRBJ2-7; 12 bases are a match to TRBD2. Germline lookup yields CDR1 MNHEY and CDR2 SVGEGT. J was trimmed by 4 bases and V by 0 bases; bases with no gene match: 4. This CDR3 comprises 16 residues. Here the CDR3 DNA reads TGTGCCAGCAGTTACTCATCCGGGACTAGCGGGTACGAGCAGTACTTC. Its translation is CASSYSSGTSGYEQYF.

The table lists this clonotype with many counts. The chain joins TRBV28 to TRBJ2-1, with TRBD2 matching 10 bases. The length of the CDR3 is 19 residues. The germline CDR1 and CDR2 sequences are MDHEN and SYDVKM. V lost 7 bases and J lost 7; bases outside the gene matches: 22. CDR3 region: CASKVSAGGLESWRNEQFF. In nucleotides, the CDR3 is TGTGCCAGCAAAGTTTCAGCGGGGGGGTTGGAATCGTGGAGGAATGAGCAGTTCTTC.

Concerning this clonotype itself: It may be a read error: a sequence one base away is much more abundant. This chain links TRBV11-1 with TRBJ2-5; TRBD1 might be the D (5 bases). This CDR3 has 12 residues. From germline, CDR1 is SGHAT and CDR2 FQDESV (reference sequence). The CDR3 nucleotides are TGTGTCAGCAGCTTGAGCAGACAGCCAGCTTACTTC. Amino acid sequence: CVSSLSRQPAYF.

This clonotype has a count of ten or more. The chain is built from TRBV13 and TRBJ1-1, with no clear D. This CDR3 spans 15 amino acids. Germline assignment: CDR1 PRHDT and CDR2 FYEKMQ (reference sequence). The V end was cut by 1 base, the J end by 6 bases, with 15 bases between. The chain's CDR3 is CASSLVGALEPEAFF. The DNA of the CDR3 is TGTGCCAGCAGCTTAGTCGGCGCCCTAGAGCCTGAAGCTTTCTTT.

The V call is TRBV25-1, the J call TRBJ1-1; D ambiguous. The germline V and J ends were trimmed by 4 bases and 2 bases, with 8 bases remaining between them. The CDR3 runs to 13 residues. The germline CDR1 and CDR2 sequences are MGHDK and SYGVNS. The CDR3 DNA follows: TGTGCCAGCAGTGCGCGCTATAACACTGAAGCTTTCTTT. This encodes CASSARYNTEAFF.

The chain couples TRBV3-1 to TRBJ2-1; 9 bases are a match to TRBD2. J gave up 2 bases and V 0 bases, and 5 bases lay outside the gene matches. Germline V gives CDR1 LGHDT, CDR2 YNNKEL (reference sequence). The length of the CDR3 is 17 residues. In DNA, the CDR3 is TGTGCCAGCAGCCAAGATGCGGCTAGCGGGACCTACAATGAGCAGTTCTTC. It specifies CASSQDAASGTYNEQFF.

This sequence joins TRBV19 and TRBJ2-2; either TRBD1 or TRBD2 may fit D (5 bases each). Germline assignment: CDR1 LNHDA and CDR2 SQIVND (reference sequence). The CDR3 has 20 residues. The V and J ends lost 6 bases and 6 bases respectively, with 32 bases between them. The CDR3 region is CASRAPRDARSLTGAGELFF. The CDR3 DNA is TGTGCCAGTAGAGCCCCTAGGGACGCTAGGTCGCTAACTGGGGCCGGGGAGCTGTTTTTT.

In this sample, this clonotype turned up many times. The V and J genes are TRBV9 and TRBJ1-5, with D perhaps TRBD1 (6 bases). CDR1 is SGDLS, CDR2 YYNGEE, per germline. The CDR3 consists of 14 residues. The V end lost 0 bases, the J end lost 6 bases, and 10 bases lay between the germline ends. CDR3 sequence reads: CASSVEPQGQPQHF. In DNA form, the CDR3 reads TGTGCCAGCAGCGTAGAACCACAGGGTCAGCCCCAGCATTTT.

This clonotype was seen more than once but under ten times. This rearrangement joins TRBV10-3 to TRBJ2-7, with TRBD1 identical over 10 bases. The CDR3 runs to 13 residues. V lost 4 bases and J lost 7; bases outside the gene matches: 4. Germline CDR1 and CDR2: ENHRY and SYGVKD. CDR3 in DNA: TGTGCCATCAGTGGACGGACAGGGGGGGAGCAGTACTTC. It translates to CAISGRTGGEQYF.

In this sample, this clonotype turned up many times. The chain joins TRBV30 to TRBJ1-1; TRBD1 aligns across 8 bases. The CDR3 is made up of 13 amino acids. Trimming at V came to 4 bases and at J to 5 bases, leaving 6 bases not matched to a gene. Germline V gene lookup returns CDR1 GTSNPN and CDR2 SVGIG (reference sequence). CDR3 residues: CAWTQGARTEAFF. The CDR3 DNA is TGTGCCTGGACCCAGGGGGCGCGGACTGAAGCTTTCTTT.